Below are 18 T cell receptor beta chains sequenced from a single sample in a study of monozygotic twins with inflammatory bowel disease. TCRdb reprocessed the 5' RACE reads and keeps a single row for each CDR3 protein, giving no DNA. Found here are approximately 400,000 distinct CDR3 sequences; the top ten clones hold 2% to 3%. Sequencing used blood. Source of these receptors: a human donor with ulcerative colitis or Crohn's disease, or a healthy co-twin of an affected twin (not recorded which).

The chain uses TRBV6-5 and TRBJ2-7; TCRdb calls TRBD1, which cannot be checked without DNA. CDR1 is MNHEY and CDR2 is SVGAGI in the germline V gene. The CDR3 is made up of 15 amino acids. The chain's CDR3 is CASSSVRGPTYEQYF.

This chain joins TRBV20-1 and TRBJ2-7; TCRdb's D call, TRBD1, is unchecked because there is no DNA. The CDR3 loop spans 14 amino acids. CDR1 and CDR2 from the germline V gene are DFQATT and SNEGSKA (reference sequence). CDR3 amino acids: CGIPRKQGSYEQYF.

The gene calls are TRBV5-1 and TRBJ1-1; TCRdb's D call, TRBD1, is unchecked because there is no DNA. Germline V gene lookup returns CDR1 SGHRS and CDR2 YFSETQ. The CDR3 extends over 13 amino acids. CDR3: CASSSRGRTEAFF.

The chain couples TRBV30 to TRBJ2-3; TCRdb returns TRBD1, unconfirmable since there is no DNA. The length of the CDR3 is 14 residues. Per the germline V gene, CDR1 is GTSNPN and CDR2 is SVGIG (reference sequence). The CDR3 sequence is CACPPGVHTDTQYF.

CDR3 sequence: CASSFALRDGYTF. V and J are TRBV7-6 and TRBJ1-2. Germline CDR1 reads SGHVS; CDR2 reads FNYEAQ. The CDR3 is 13 amino acids.

The gene calls are TRBV4-3 and TRBJ2-2; lacking DNA, the TRBD2 call made by TCRdb goes unchecked. The CDR3 is made up of 17 amino acids. CDR1 LGHNA and CDR2 YSLEER come from the germline V gene. The CDR3 loop reads CASSQDLSGRADRELFF.

The rearrangement joins TRBV30 to TRBJ2-1. The CDR3 contains 13 residues. Germline assignment: CDR1 GTSNPN and CDR2 SVGIG (reference sequence). CDR3 sequence: CAWSPFNPNEQFF. The full variable domain, with the rest looked up from reference TRBV30 and TRBJ2-1, is SQTIHQWPATLVQPVGSPLSLECTVEGTSNPNLYWYRQAAGRGLQLLFYSVGIGQISSEVPQNLSASRPQDRQFILSSKKLLLSDSGFYLCAWSPFNPNEQFFGPGTRLTVL.

This chain links TRBV7-6 with TRBJ1-3. In germline, CDR1 is SGHVS, CDR2 FNYEAQ. This CDR3 has 17 amino acids. The CDR3: CASSPISRESSGNTIYF.

The chain employs TRBV27 and TRBJ1-1; the TCRdb call, TRBD1, lacks DNA for checking. The CDR3 totals 14 residues. Germline CDR1 reads MNHEY; CDR2 reads SMNVEV (reference sequence). CDR3 loop: CASSLTTGGGRAFF.

The chain carries TRBV7-2 and TRBJ2-3; TCRdb gives TRBD2 as the D gene, but with no DNA this cannot be confirmed. The CDR3 length is 16 residues. Germline loops: CDR1 SGHTA, CDR2 FQGNSA. CDR3 sequence reads: CASSLAVAGMRDTQYF.

J is TRBJ2-1 and V is TRBV5-6; TCRdb calls TRBD2, which cannot be checked without DNA. Germline-derived CDR1 and CDR2 are SGHDT and YYEEEE. This CDR3 is built from 14 residues. The chain's CDR3 is CASSLRTSGGGKFF.

The rearrangement uses TRBV6-1 and TRBJ2-1; TCRdb lists TRBD1, though no DNA is available to test this call. The germline V gene encodes CDR1 MNHNS and CDR2 SASEGT. The CDR3 covers 17 residues. CDR3 protein: CASTGWGGSLSYNEQFF.

V and J are TRBV20-1 and TRBJ2-3; no DNA is available, so the TRBD1 call from TCRdb remains unchecked. The CDR3 spans 13 residues. Germline loops: CDR1 DFQATT, CDR2 SNEGSKA (reference sequence). CDR3 residues: CSAREQGTDTQYF.

J is TRBJ1-2 and V is TRBV16; TCRdb reports TRBD1, a call that lacks DNA to check it against. The CDR3 runs 14 residues. Germline CDR1 KGHSY, CDR2 FQNENV. The chain's CDR3 is CASSQGTGIYGYTF.

The CDR3 region is CSARVGLLGQAKNIQYF. V is TRBV20-1 and J is TRBJ2-4; TCRdb indicates TRBD2, and absent DNA this call remains unverified. CDR3 length: 17 residues. Germline CDR1 DFQATT, CDR2 SNEGSKA (reference sequence).

The chain is built from TRBV2 and TRBJ1-5. Germline V gene lookup returns CDR1 SNHLY and CDR2 FYNNEI. CDR3 size: 14 residues. The CDR3 sequence is CASRVGDWNQPQHF.

The chain couples TRBV5-1 to TRBJ2-5; TCRdb outputs TRBD2, but without DNA this stays unchecked. Germline CDR1 reads SGHRS; CDR2 reads YFSETQ. This CDR3 region has 15 residues. The CDR3 spells CASSLAGTSQETQYF.

The rearrangement links TRBV11-2 to TRBJ2-7; there is no DNA to check the TCRdb D call of TRBD1. The germline V gene encodes CDR1 SGHAT and CDR2 FQNNGV. The CDR3 totals 14 residues. The CDR3 loop reads CASSNGHNTYEQYF.